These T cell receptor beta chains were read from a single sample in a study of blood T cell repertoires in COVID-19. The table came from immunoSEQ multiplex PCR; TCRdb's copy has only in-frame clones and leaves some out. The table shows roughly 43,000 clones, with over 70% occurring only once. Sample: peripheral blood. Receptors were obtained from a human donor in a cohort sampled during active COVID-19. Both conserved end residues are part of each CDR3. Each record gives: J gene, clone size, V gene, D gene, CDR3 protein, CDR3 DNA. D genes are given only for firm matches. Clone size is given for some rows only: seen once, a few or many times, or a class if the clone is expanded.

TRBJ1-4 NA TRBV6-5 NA CASSPPTEKLFF TGTGCCAGCAGTCCCCCTACCGAAAAACTGTTTTTT
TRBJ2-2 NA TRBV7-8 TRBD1 CASSLPRRGQNTGELFF TGTGCCAGCAGCTTACCCCGCAGGGGGCAGAACACCGGGGAGCTGTTTTTT
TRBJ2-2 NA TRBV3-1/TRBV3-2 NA CASSQVLGTPRPGELFF TGTGCCAGCAGCCAAGTATTAGGGACACCAAGACCCGGGGAGCTGTTTTTT
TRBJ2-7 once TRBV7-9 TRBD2 CASSLGLAGAYEQYF TGTGCCAGCAGCCTGGGACTAGCGGGAGCCTACGAGCAGTACTTC
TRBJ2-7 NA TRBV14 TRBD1 CASSQEGQGYEQYF TGTGCCAGCAGCCAAGAAGGACAGGGGTACGAGCAGTACTTC
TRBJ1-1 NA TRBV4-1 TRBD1 CASSLEPGGTEAFF TGCGCCAGCAGCCTCGAACCAGGGGGCACTGAAGCTTTCTTT
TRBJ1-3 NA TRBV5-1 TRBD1 CASSTGTVSPGNTIYF TGCGCCAGCAGTACCGGGACAGTATCTCCTGGAAACACCATATATTTT
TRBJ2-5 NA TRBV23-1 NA CASSLEPPGDGRQETQYF TGCGCCAGCAGTCTCGAACCGCCGGGGGACGGACGGCAAGAGACCCAGTACTTC
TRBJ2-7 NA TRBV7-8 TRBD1 CASSLVDRGEQYF TGTGCCAGCAGCTTAGTCGACAGGGGTGAGCAGTACTTC
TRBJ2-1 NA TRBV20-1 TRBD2 CSASEREYEQFF TGCAGTGCTAGTGAGCGGGAGTATGAGCAGTTCTTC
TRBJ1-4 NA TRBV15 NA CATSSPTNEKLFF TGTGCCACCAGCTCTCCAACTAATGAAAAACTGTTTTTT
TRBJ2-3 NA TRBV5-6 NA CASSLFQRQVDTQYF TGTGCCAGCAGCTTATTCCAACGGCAGGTGGATACGCAGTATTTT
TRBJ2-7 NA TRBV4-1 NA CASSQAAENYEQYF TGCGCCAGCAGCCAGGCGGCGGAGAACTACGAGCAGTACTTC
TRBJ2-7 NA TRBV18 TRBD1 CASSPRTGAEEQYF TGTGCCAGCTCACCACGGACAGGGGCTGAGGAGCAGTACTTC
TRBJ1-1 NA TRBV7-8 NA CASSSGGPEAFF TGTGCCAGCAGTTCGGGCGGGCCTGAAGCTTTCTTT
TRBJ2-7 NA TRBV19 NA CASSGRAGAEQYF TGTGCCAGCTCCGGTAGGGCGGGGGCCGAGCAGTACTTC
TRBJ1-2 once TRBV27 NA CASSLKRSDSWGYTF TGTGCCAGCAGTTTAAAGCGGTCGGACAGTTGGGGCTACACCTTC
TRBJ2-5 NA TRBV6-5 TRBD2 CASSQGRGGQETQYF TGTGCCAGCAGTCAGGGACGGGGGGGCCAAGAGACCCAGTACTTC
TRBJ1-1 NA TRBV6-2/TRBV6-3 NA CASSYLLEEVNTEAFF TGTGCCAGCAGTTATCTACTGGAAGAGGTTAACACTGAAGCTTTCTTT
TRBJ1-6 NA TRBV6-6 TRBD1 CASDRESSAGSPLHF TGTGCCAGTGACAGGGAGAGTTCCGCAGGTTCACCCCTCCACTTT
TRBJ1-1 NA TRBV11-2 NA CASSLGGLFNTEAFF TGTGCCAGCAGCTTAGGGGGCCTTTTTAACACTGAAGCTTTCTTT
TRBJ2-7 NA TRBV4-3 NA CASSQDSRSSYEQYF TGCGCCAGCAGCCAAGATTCCCGGAGCTCCTACGAGCAGTACTTC
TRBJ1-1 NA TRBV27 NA CASSFGGQEAFF TGTGCCAGCAGTTTTGGTGGCCAGGAAGCTTTCTTT
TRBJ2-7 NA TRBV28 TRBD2 CASSLSGTSGRVGEQYF TGTGCCAGCAGTTTAAGCGGTACTAGCGGGAGGGTGGGCGAGCAGTACTTC
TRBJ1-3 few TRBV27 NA CASSLSLNRGNTIYF TGTGCCAGCAGTTTATCTCTCAACAGGGGAAACACCATATATTTT
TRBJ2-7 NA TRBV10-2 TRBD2 CASSKPSSGRTYEQYF TGCGCCAGCAGTAAGCCTTCTAGCGGGCGGACCTACGAGCAGTACTTC